Presented here are 10 T cell receptor beta chains from one specimen sequenced in a study of Ad26.COV2.S vaccination and SARS-CoV-2 variants. Treatment noted: 19 received Ad26.COV2.S at low or high dose, single or two shots; 5 received placebo; per-sample allocation not given. Sampling was done on day 63 after the first vaccine or placebo injection. Data came from immunoSEQ multiplex PCR; TCRdb stores just in-frame clones and leaves some out. The sample consists of about 350,000 clones, approximately 84% of them appearing once. The sequencing used peripheral blood, collected in a trial of Ad26.COV2.S vaccine versus placebo. The receptors come from a person aged 18 to 65 who received the Ad26.COV2.S COVID-19 vaccine or a placebo.

The genes are TRBV5-1 and TRBJ2-2, with 7 bases identical to TRBD1. The CDR3 spans 17 residues. J was trimmed by 0 bases and V by 7 bases; bases with no gene match: 12. Per germline, CDR1 SGHRS and CDR2 YFSETQ. The CDR3 protein is CASHTPGQTTNTGELFF. Written as DNA, the CDR3 is TGCGCCAGCCACACGCCGGGACAGACAACGAACACCGGGGAGCTGTTTTTT.

This chain links TRBV19 with TRBJ2-2; a weak D match, TRBD2 (6 bases). Trimming pared 6 bases from V and 9 bases from J, leaving 14 bases between. Germline assignment: CDR1 LNHDA and CDR2 SQIVND (reference sequence). The length of the CDR3 is 13 residues. Here the CDR3 reads CASREGGRRELFF. CDR3 DNA sequence: TGTGCCAGTAGGGAGGGTGGACGCCGGGAGCTGTTTTTT. Combining the CDR3 with reference TRBV19 and TRBJ2-2 gives the whole variable domain DGGITQSPKYLFRKEGQNVTLSCEQNLNHDAMYWYRQDPGQGLRLIYYSQIVNDFQKGDIAEGYSVSREKKESFPLTVTSAQKNPTAFYLCASREGGRRELFFGEGSRLTVL.

The rearrangement uses TRBV6-5 and TRBJ2-7; 7 bases fit TRBD2. Germline CDR1 is MNHEY and CDR2 is SVGAGI. The CDR3 is 15 amino acids. The V and J ends lost 6 bases and 2 bases, in that order; junction bases with no gene match: 10. Here the CDR3 DNA reads TGTGCCAGCAGCCGGGATCCGGGAGGTCCCTACGAGCAGTACTTC. It translates to CASSRDPGGPYEQYF.

This rearrangement joins TRBV7-9 to TRBJ2-2; D gene unclear. Germline V gene data show CDR1 as SEHNR and CDR2 as FQNEAQ (reference sequence). The V end was cut by 5 bases, the J end by 3 bases, with 10 bases between. The CDR3 is made up of 14 amino acids. Here the CDR3 reads CASSVGPHTGELFF. CDR3 DNA: TGTGCCAGCAGCGTAGGACCCCACACCGGGGAGCTGTTTTTT.

The chain has TRBV10-2 and TRBJ1-2; D unresolved. The CDR3 contains 12 residues. V lost 0 bases and J lost 8, with 7 bases in between. The germline V gene has CDR1 WSHSY and CDR2 SAAADI. CDR3 nucleotide sequence: TGCGCCAGCAGTGAGTCATCAGCAGGCTACACCTTC. This encodes CASSESSAGYTF.

This clone has only a few counts. The gene calls are TRBV6-5 and TRBJ1-3, with TRBD1 as a possible D gene (5 bases). Germline CDR1 is MNHEY and CDR2 is SVGAGI. V was clipped by 6 bases and J by 8 bases, with 20 bases between them. The CDR3 is made up of 15 amino acids. This chain's CDR3 is CASSHGTAGKDTIYF. The CDR3 bases are TGTGCCAGCAGCCACGGGACGGCTGGAAAGGACACCATATATTTT.

This chain links TRBV15 with TRBJ1-3; D is unresolved. Germline V gene data show CDR1 as LNHNV and CDR2 as YYDKDF (reference sequence). The CDR3 is 16 residues long. Trimming removed 9 bases at V and 0 bases at J, with 18 bases between. CDR3 sequence reads: CATDEGSAPSGNTIYF. CDR3 bases: TGTGCCACTGATGAAGGGTCAGCTCCCTCTGGAAACACCATATATTTT.

This rearrangement joins TRBV18 to TRBJ1-6; D not certain. CDR3 size: 13 residues. V was cut by 3 bases and J by 10 bases, with 10 bases left in between. CDR1 and CDR2 from the germline V gene are KGHSH and LQKENI. The chain's CDR3 is CASSPRRESPLHF. In DNA, the CDR3 is TGTGCCAGCTCACCCCGCCGGGAATCACCCCTCCACTTT.

The V gene is TRBV15, the J gene TRBJ1-1, with 9 positions matching TRBD1. CDR1 is LNHNV, CDR2 YYDKDF, per germline (reference sequence). The CDR3 contains 17 residues. The junction had 10 bases not matched to a gene; V was cut back by 0 bases and J by 5 bases. The CDR3, as DNA: TGTGCCACCAGCAGAGATAATTCTGGACAGGGGATAACTGAAGCTTTCTTT. It codes for CATSRDNSGQGITEAFF.

This chain joins TRBV6-5 and TRBJ2-2; TRBD2 is a possible D gene (7 bases). The CDR3 consists of 15 residues. The germline V and J ends were trimmed by 4 bases and 3 bases, with 12 bases remaining between them. CDR1 is MNHEY, CDR2 SVGAGI, per germline. CDR3 sequence: CASSLRGAHTGELFF. The CDR3 coding sequence is TGTGCCAGCAGTTTACGGGGGGCCCACACCGGGGAGCTGTTTTTT.